The present T cell receptor (beta chain) was sequenced within a study of Graves' ophthalmopathy and Graves' hyperthyroidism (dated by TCRdb to 2016 to 2019). For context, the study as a whole: Hyperthyroidism was defined as stable when no progression to ophthalmopathy occurred within 18 months of follow-up. For independent validation, a separate cohort was made up of 18 to 20 hyperthyroidism patients plus 17 patients who later progressed from hyperthyroidism to ophthalmopathy. Following sample collection, hyperthyroidism patients were given methimazole at a starting dose of 30 mg daily, and ophthalmopathy patients were given high-dose intravenous methylprednisolone. In more than five hyperthyroidism patients, the T-cell repertoires found in thyroid tissue were compared with those found in blood. The study used TCR beta repertoire signatures to distinguish Graves' ophthalmopathy from Graves' hyperthyroidism and to predict progression to ophthalmopathy. In total, under 150 blood samples were TCR-sequenced: some 43 ophthalmopathy, some 75 hyperthyroidism and about 17 hyperthyroidism-to-ophthalmopathy patients. To explore V-J signatures that separate ophthalmopathy from hyperthyroidism, a discovery set of about 96 patients was enrolled, consisting of 40 to 45 with ophthalmopathy and roughly 57 with stable hyperthyroidism. The paper as a whole reports these results and caveats: In validation, the model predicted ophthalmopathy progression with 70.59% sensitivity and 72.22% specificity; some twelve predicted patients were CT-confirmed with GO in a median of roughly 6.8 months. In cross-validation, the 13-signature model distinguished ophthalmopathy from stable hyperthyroidism with 87.88% sensitivity and about 81% specificity, while in the test set the corresponding values were about 80% and 75%. No statistical method was used to predetermine the sample size, and group allocation was not hidden from the investigators. Most expanded thyroid clonotypes with a frequency above 0.001 also appeared in blood, which suggests that blood repertoires may reflect the immune response in the thyroid.

TCR beta CDR3 regions were amplified from RNA transcripts for repertoire sequencing. The first round of RT-PCR was done with HTBI primers and the Qiagen OneStep RT-PCR kit, and was followed by a second round of multiplex PCR, then size selection and purification. The libraries underwent paired-end sequencing with 100 bp reads on an Illumina HiSeq2000. The published analysis was carried out like this. SOAPnuke was used to process the reads, throwing out any read that had adapters, had uncalled bases, had a mean Phred below 15, or lacked an exact constant-primer or identifier match. High-quality paired reads were merged with COPE v1.2.5. Unique nucleotide sequences were defined as clonotypes and aligned to IMGT TRB V, D and J references using MiTCR v1.1. The analysis was limited to V-J combinations with a frequency above 0.0001, which together covered 98% to 99.2% of repertoires. For each V-J combination, a TCR clonal expansion and chaos score was defined as the ratio of F50 clonal expansion to chaos observed in the TCRdist matrix. Features were reduced by Welch's t-statistics and random forest to over 10 V-J combinations, which fed a naive Bayes classifier. The Morisita-Horn index was used to measure how similar the thyroid and blood repertoires were. The public sequencing data were trimmed at Q25 with fastp and processed into clonotypes with MiXCR by TCRdb, which kept only in-frame beta chains. Every distinct CDR3 protein forms one entry, paired with its most common genes and DNA. TCRdb, rather than the study authors, made the V and J calls. The sample table contains about 600,000 distinct CDR3 sequences; only one count was recorded for under 45% of them. Around 4% of the sample is held by the ten biggest clonotypes.

The hyperthyroidism patients were 18 to 65 years old and newly diagnosed, with a disease duration of less than 2 months. Patients were excluded if they had other autoimmune diseases, uncontrolled infections, pregnancy or lactation. Clinical symptoms, serum thyroxine, TRAb, thyroid ultrasound and orbital computed tomography formed the basis of the diagnosis. Total RNA was extracted with Trizol reagent and quality-checked on an Agilent 2100 Bioanalyzer. This clonotype has just a few counts. Its recognized antigen is unknown. The record has no base qualities; no much larger clone is one base away. Counted from cysteine to phenylalanine, this CDR3 has 16 amino acids. Here the CDR3 DNA is all that survives: 48 bases in frame from base 1. CDR1 and CDR2 (DFQATT, SNEGSKA) derive from the germline V gene (reference sequence). The junction shows trimming of 6 bases on V and 2 bases on J, and the gene matches do not reach 15 bases of it.

The V gene is TRBV20-1 and the J gene is TRBJ2-7; 8 middle bases align to TRBD2. Sequenced material: peripheral blood or thyroid tissue (not recorded which). The sequence derives from an adult man with Graves' hyperthyroidism. CDR3 sequence: CSAVYKREYEPYEQYF. The sequence in DNA is TGCAGTGCCGTATACAAGCGGGAGTACGAGCCCTACGAGCAGTACTTC.